This is a list of T cell receptor beta chains from one sample in a study of control samples from healthy donors and cancer patients. Method: immunoSEQ multiplex PCR; TCRdb's copy keeps in-frame clones and lacks some. The sample comprises some 150,000 clones, roughly 94% of which are singletons, and about 15% rests with the top ten. Sequencing was performed on PBMCs. Receptor source: a man in his sixties with colorectal cancer. Each CDR3 is given with its conserved first and last residue. Each record gives: V gene, D gene, CDR3 length, clone size, J gene, CDR3 protein, CDR3 DNA. D genes are given only for firm matches. Where a row states a size, it is once, few, many or the class of an expanded clone; other rows omit it.

>TRBV25-1|-|16|-|TRBJ2-2
CASSESSTANTGELFF
TGTGCCAGCAGTGAATCCTCGACGGCGAACACCGGGGAGCTGTTTTTT
>TRBV5-1|-|16|-|TRBJ1-2
CASSFGARDSNYGYTF
TGCGCCAGCAGCTTCGGGGCCAGGGATTCTAACTATGGCTACACCTTC
>TRBV4-2|TRBD2|16|-|TRBJ2-3
CASRRATSGVTDTQYF
TGTGCCAGCAGGAGGGCCACTAGCGGGGTCACAGATACGCAGTATTTT
>TRBV6-2/TRBV6-3|-|11|-|TRBJ2-1
CASSYYRAYFF
TGTGCCAGCAGTTACTACAGGGCGTACTTCTTC
>TRBV29-1|-|13|-|TRBJ2-2
CSVVSGNTGELFF
TGCAGCGTTGTCTCGGGAAACACCGGGGAGCTGTTTTTT
>TRBV5-6|-|13|-|TRBJ1-1
CASSLLPGTEAFF
TGTGCCAGCAGCTTGCTCCCGGGGACTGAAGCTTTCTTT
>TRBV27|TRBD1|15|-|TRBJ1-1
CASSPQTGGDGEAFF
TGTGCCAGCAGTCCGCAAACAGGGGGCGATGGTGAAGCTTTCTTT
>TRBV7-9|-|11|-|TRBJ1-1
CASSYQREAFF
TGTGCCAGCAGCTACCAGCGTGAAGCTTTCTTT
>TRBV28|-|19|-|TRBJ1-1
CASSSPELTLREGYTEAFF
TGTGCCAGCAGTTCTCCGGAGTTAACGCTAAGGGAAGGTTACACTGAAGCTTTCTTT
>TRBV11-2|-|14|-|TRBJ2-3
CASSFSVSTDTQYF
TGTGCCAGCAGCTTCTCGGTTAGCACAGATACGCAGTATTTT
>TRBV5-1|-|14|-|TRBJ2-7
CASSLGGGLYEQYF
TGCGCCAGCAGCTTGGGCGGGGGCCTCTACGAGCAGTACTTC
>TRBV7-2|-|14|-|TRBJ2-7
CASSLAPGTYEQYF
TGTGCCAGCAGCTTAGCGCCGGGGACCTACGAGCAGTACTTC
>TRBV29-1|-|12|-|TRBJ2-7
CSVDSGTDEQYF
TGCAGCGTCGATAGCGGTACCGACGAGCAGTACTTC
>TRBV28|-|13|-|TRBJ2-7
CASSPNWVREQYF
TGTGCCAGCAGCCCCAATTGGGTCCGCGAGCAGTACTTC
>TRBV5-8|TRBD1|17|-|TRBJ1-4
CASSLGRDTGGHEKLFF
TGTGCCAGCAGCTTGGGACGGGACACAGGGGGCCACGAAAAACTGTTTTTT
>TRBV5-1|-|13|-|TRBJ2-5
CASSLGAGETQYF
TGCGCCAGCAGCTTGGGGGCGGGAGAGACCCAGTACTTC
>TRBV27|TRBD1|16|-|TRBJ2-3
CASSPRTGGSTDTQYF
TGTGCCAGCAGTCCCCGGACAGGGGGCAGCACAGATACGCAGTATTTT
>TRBV7-2|-|14|-|TRBJ1-2
CASSSLDSNYGYTF
TGTGCCAGCAGCTCCCTGGACAGTAACTATGGCTACACCTTC
>TRBV19|TRBD2|12|-|TRBJ2-2
CASTAGAGELFF
TGTGCCAGTACCGCGGGAGCCGGGGAGCTGTTTTTT
>TRBV5-1|TRBD1|15|-|TRBJ2-3
CASSLGGGGSDTQYF
TGCGCCAGCAGCTTGGGAGGGGGCGGCTCCGATACGCAGTATTTT
>TRBV18|-|18|-|TRBJ1-3
CASSPAGGRLLSGNTIYF
TGTGCCAGCTCACCAGCCGGGGGTCGCCTTCTCTCTGGAAACACCATATATTTT
>TRBV5-4|-|17|-|TRBJ2-2
CASSYGLGQGGPGELFF
TGTGCCAGCAGTTATGGGTTAGGGCAGGGTGGACCCGGGGAGCTGTTTTTT
>TRBV12-3/TRBV12-4|-|13|-|TRBJ1-2
CASSSRQNYGYTF
TGTGCCAGCAGTTCCAGACAGAACTATGGCTACACCTTC
>TRBV28|-|13|-|TRBJ2-7
CASSWSPRDEQYF
TGTGCCAGCAGTTGGTCTCCGCGGGACGAGCAGTACTTC
>TRBV19|-|14|once|TRBJ1-6
CASSSRDGDSPLHF
TGTGCCAGTAGTAGCCGGGACGGAGATTCACCCCTCCACTTT
>TRBV20-1|-|11|once|TRBJ2-7
CSAMQGYEQYF
TGCAGTGCAATGCAGGGTTACGAGCAGTACTTC
>TRBV7-9|-|15|-|TRBJ2-5
CASSLALGARETQYF
TGTGCCAGCAGCTTAGCGCTGGGGGCTCGGGAGACCCAGTACTTC
>TRBV24-1|-|13|-|TRBJ2-3
CATSDSGADTQYF
TGTGCCACCAGTGACTCAGGGGCAGATACGCAGTATTTT
>TRBV30|TRBD2|13|-|TRBJ2-1
CAGTSGGYNEQFF
TGTGCCGGGACTAGCGGGGGATACAATGAGCAGTTCTTC
>TRBV29-1|-|12|-|TRBJ1-1
CSVVGGVTEAFF
TGCAGCGTCGTGGGAGGGGTCACTGAAGCTTTCTTT
>TRBV6-9|-|14|once|TRBJ2-1
CASSYPDSNNEQFF
TGTGCCAGCAGTTACCCGGACAGTAACAATGAGCAGTTCTTC
>TRBV2|-|13|once|TRBJ2-7
CASSEDKYYEQYF
TGTGCCAGCAGTGAGGACAAATACTACGAGCAGTACTTC
>TRBV7-8|-|18|-|TRBJ2-3
CASMDGERVFRSTDTQYF
TGTGCCAGCATGGACGGCGAGCGGGTTTTCCGTAGCACAGATACGCAGTATTTT
>TRBV19|-|17|-|TRBJ1-3
CASSIDLLPGAGNTIYF
TGTGCCAGTAGTATAGATCTATTGCCGGGAGCTGGAAACACCATATATTTT
>TRBV3-1/TRBV3-2|-|14|-|TRBJ1-1
CASSHGVADTEAFF
TGTGCCAGCAGCCACGGGGTTGCGGACACTGAAGCTTTCTTT
>TRBV9|-|14|-|TRBJ2-3
CASSGRGGIDTQYF
TGTGCCAGCAGCGGCAGGGGAGGCATAGATACGCAGTATTTT
>TRBV6-5|TRBD1|15|-|TRBJ2-5
CASSYAGQAGETQYF
TGTGCCAGCAGTTACGCGGGACAGGCAGGAGAGACCCAGTACTTC
>TRBV19|TRBD1|14|-|TRBJ1-1
CASSTPGGWTEAFF
TGTGCCAGTAGTACTCCAGGGGGCTGGACTGAAGCTTTCTTT
>TRBV6-5|TRBD1|15|-|TRBJ2-1
CASRLQGARGNEQFF
TGTGCCAGCAGATTACAGGGGGCGCGCGGCAATGAGCAGTTCTTC
>TRBV7-6|TRBD1|13|-|TRBJ1-2
CASSRTGGDGYTF
TGTGCCAGCAGCAGGACAGGGGGCGATGGCTACACCTTC
>TRBV27|-|15|once|TRBJ1-3
CASSPFGTEGDTIYF
TGTGCCAGCAGTCCCTTCGGGACCGAGGGTGACACCATATATTTT
>TRBV11-2|TRBD1|17|-|TRBJ2-7
CASSLDSGTGGQYEQYF
TGTGCCAGCAGCTTAGATTCTGGGACAGGGGGCCAATACGAGCAGTACTTC